Below, 22 T cell receptor beta chains from the same sample are listed, as sequenced in a study of blood T cell repertoires in COVID-19 (dated by TCRdb to about 2020). Library creation used the immunoSEQ multiplex PCR assay. Sourced from immuneACCESS, this table was stored by TCRdb with only in-frame sequences that have V and J called. A share of the clones is absent; for the studies checked, an unresolved V gene accounts for under half, and the remainder has no known explanation. The table for this sample lists over 200,000 clones; about four fifths of them were counted only once. The ten largest clones add up to about 9.8% of the sample. Sequencing used PBMCs or T cells enriched from blood (not recorded which). These TCRs come from a woman aged 45-59 years with acute COVID-19.

The chain joins TRBV7-2 to TRBJ2-3, with 10 bases matching TRBD1. J lost 3 bases, V lost 2 bases, and 11 bases had no gene match. Germline loops: CDR1 SGHTA, CDR2 FQGNSA. CDR3 length: 18 amino acids. CDR3 bases: TGTGCCAGCAGCTTATTTGGGATAGGGACAGGGGATACAGATACGCAGTATTTT. Its protein product is CASSLFGIGTGDTDTQYF.

This clone was detected ten times or more. The rearrangement links TRBV4-1 to TRBJ2-5, with D possibly being TRBD2 (6 bases). The V gene's germline CDR1 is MGHRA and CDR2 YSYEKL. The CDR3 is made up of 15 amino acids. The germline V and J ends were trimmed by 4 bases and 2 bases, with 14 bases remaining between them. DNA of the CDR3: TGCGCCAGCAGCCGCCCCTTGGGGGGACAAGAGACCCAGTACTTC. Protein: CASSRPLGGQETQYF.

V usage is TRBV5-6 and J usage is TRBJ1-1, with a possible D match to TRBD1 (5 bases). V lost 0 bases, J lost 4 bases, and 19 bases lay in between. The CDR3 is made up of 17 amino acids. CDR1 is SGHDT and CDR2 is YYEEEE in the germline V gene. CDR3 region: CASSLESRGGRGTEAFF. CDR3 DNA: TGTGCCAGCAGCTTGGAATCCCGGGGGGGAAGAGGCACTGAAGCTTTCTTT. Using reference TRBV5-6 and TRBJ1-1 for the parts outside the CDR3, the full variable domain is DAGVTQSPTHLIKTRGQQVTLRCSPKSGHDTVSWYQQALGQGPQFIFQYYEEEERQRGNFPDRFSGHQFPNYSSELNVNALLLGDSALYLCASSLESRGGRGTEAFFGQGTRLTVV.

The genes are TRBV28 and TRBJ2-4, with D possibly matching TRBD1 (6 bases). CDR1 MDHEN and CDR2 SYDVKM come from the germline V gene. Deletions cut 6 bases from V and 7 bases from J, with 22 bases between. The CDR3 is 16 amino acids. The CDR3 nucleotides are TGTGCCAGCAGCCAACCCAAGACAGGAGTAGGTAACATTCAGTACTTC. It encodes CASSQPKTGVGNIQYF.

Remarks on this clone: This sample includes further DNA sequences coding for the same CDR3. This chain links TRBV18 with TRBJ2-2; perhaps TRBD1 as D (6 bases). Germline CDR1 reads KGHSH; CDR2 reads LQKENI. Deletions cut 3 bases from V and 2 bases from J, with 10 bases between. The CDR3 loop spans 15 amino acids. Here the CDR3 DNA reads TGTGCCAGCTCACCGGACAGAAAAAACACCGGGGAGCTGTTTTTT. Translating gives CASSPDRKNTGELFF.

A single count supports this clone. This sequence joins TRBV4-1 and TRBJ2-1; 7 bases align to TRBD2. The length of the CDR3 is 17 residues. Germline CDR1 and CDR2: MGHRA and YSYEKL. The trim removed 4 bases at V and 0 bases at J, leaving 9 bases unmatched. CDR3 DNA sequence: TGCGCCAGCAGCCCGGGGAGGGCTCGGAGCTCCTACAATGAGCAGTTCTTC. Its translation: CASSPGRARSSYNEQFF.

The V gene is TRBV7-6, the J gene TRBJ2-5; possible D gene TRBD2, 6 bases. Per germline, CDR1 SGHVS and CDR2 FNYEAQ. V gave up 3 bases and J gave up 4 bases, with 9 bases separating them. The length of the CDR3 is 13 residues. In DNA, the CDR3 is TGTGCCAGCAGCTTTGTGGGAGGAGAGACCCAGTACTTC. Protein: CASSFVGGETQYF.

The rearrangement uses TRBV19 and TRBJ1-1, with D possibly matching TRBD1 (6 bases). V was pared by 0 bases and J by 0 bases, with 14 bases between. The CDR3 extends over 17 amino acids. Per the germline V gene, CDR1 is LNHDA and CDR2 is SQIVND (reference sequence). The CDR3 sequence: CASSIDREAGVNTEAFF. The CDR3 coding sequence is TGTGCCAGTAGTATAGATCGTGAAGCAGGGGTGAACACTGAAGCTTTCTTT. Drawing the rest from reference TRBV19 and TRBJ1-1, the complete variable domain is DGGITQSPKYLFRKEGQNVTLSCEQNLNHDAMYWYRQDPGQGLRLIYYSQIVNDFQKGDIAEGYSVSREKKESFPLTVTSAQKNPTAFYLCASSIDREAGVNTEAFFGQGTRLTVV.

This chain uses TRBV6-1 with TRBJ2-7; the D gene is possibly TRBD2 (5 bases). Deletions cut 3 bases from V and 4 bases from J, with 13 bases between. The CDR3 covers 14 residues. Germline CDR1 and CDR2: MNHNS and SASEGT. The CDR3 DNA sequence: TGTGCCAGCAGTGACGTGCGGGCGCAATACGAGCAGTACTTC. This encodes CASSDVRAQYEQYF.

The chain combines TRBV4-3 with TRBJ1-2, with a tentative D call TRBD1 (5 bases). V shed 0 bases and J shed 6 bases, with 14 bases lying between them. CDR3 length: 15 residues. The germline V gene has CDR1 LGHNA and CDR2 YSLEER. The CDR3 DNA reads TGCGCCAGCAGCCAAGATAAGGGGCGCCGGAATGGCTACACCTTC. Translating it yields CASSQDKGRRNGYTF.

V and J are TRBV18 and TRBJ1-1, with unresolved D. Per the germline V gene, CDR1 is KGHSH and CDR2 is LQKENI. With 4 bases removed from V and 1 base from J, the gap between germline ends came to 10 bases. CDR3 length equals 14 residues. CDR3 nucleotides: TGTGCCAGCTCACGGGTTTCAGGGAACACTGAAGCTTTCTTT. This translates into CASSRVSGNTEAFF. The full variable domain, completed using reference TRBV18 and TRBJ1-1, is NAGVMQNPRHLVRRRGQEARLRCSPMKGHSHVYWYRQLPEEGLKFMVYLQKENIIDESGMPKERFSAEFPKEGPSILRIQQVVRGDSAAYFCASSRVSGNTEAFFGQGTRLTVV.

The J gene is TRBJ1-1, the V gene TRBV12-3 or TRBV12-4; TRBD1 is a possible D gene (5 bases). The CDR3 is 13 amino acids. V was shortened by 6 bases and J by 3 bases, with 11 bases between the two germline ends. In DNA form, the CDR3 reads TGTGCCAGCAGCTTACAGGAATACACTGAAGCTTTCTTT. It yields the protein CASSLQEYTEAFF.

The V gene is TRBV7-9, the J gene TRBJ1-1; D ambiguous. The CDR3 extends over 14 amino acids. Germline CDR1 SEHNR, CDR2 FQNEAQ (reference sequence). Trimming took 5 bases from V and 1 from J, leaving 11 bases between them. The CDR3 region has the DNA TGTGCCAGCAGCAGATTCGGCGGGAACACTGAAGCTTTCTTT. Amino acids: CASSRFGGNTEAFF.

This clone appeared a few times. The CDR3 region is CATSDAGPGETQYF. In DNA, the CDR3 is TGTGCCACCAGTGATGCGGGTCCGGGAGAGACCCAGTACTTC. The chain is built from TRBV24-1 and TRBJ2-5, with D perhaps matching TRBD2 (5 bases). In germline, CDR1 is KGHDR, CDR2 SFDVKD. This CDR3 has 14 amino acids. V lost 3 bases to trimming and J lost 4 bases, with 11 bases between them.

The chain couples TRBV6-5 to TRBJ2-7; 9 bases are shared with TRBD1. CDR3 length: 15 residues. Germline CDR1 MNHEY, CDR2 SVGAGI. V gave up 5 bases and J gave up 1 base; unmatched junction bases: 6. Here the CDR3 DNA reads TGTGCCAGCAGTAACCGACAGGGGGGGTCCTACGAGCAGTACTTC. It codes for CASSNRQGGSYEQYF.

In its sample, this clone was seen once. The chain has TRBV3-1 (or the pseudogene TRBV3-2) and TRBJ2-7, with 9 bases aligning to TRBD1. This CDR3 spans 14 amino acids. Germline loops: CDR1 LGHDT, CDR2 YNNKEL (reference sequence). V trimming: 3 bases; J trimming: 5 bases; junction bases outside the gene matches: 5. The CDR3 coding sequence is TGTGCCAGCAGCCATACGACAGGGGGAAACGAGCAGTACTTC. Translated, it gives CASSHTTGGNEQYF.

The chain carries TRBV29-1 and TRBJ2-7, with 7 positions matching TRBD1. The germline V gene encodes CDR1 SQVTM and CDR2 ANQGSEA. Unmatched junction bases numbered 7, after V lost 8 bases and J lost 3 bases. CDR3 size: 12 residues. The CDR3 sequence is CSTRDSYYEQYF. CDR3 nucleotide sequence: TGCAGCACACGGGACAGCTACTACGAGCAGTACTTC.

The chain combines TRBV9 with TRBJ1-1; the D is unclear. This CDR3 region has 13 residues. V lost 0 bases and J lost 6, with 9 bases in between. Germline-derived CDR1 and CDR2 are SGDLS and YYNGEE. The CDR3 is CASSVDISAEAFF. Here the CDR3 DNA reads TGTGCCAGCAGCGTAGATATTTCCGCTGAAGCTTTCTTT.

The count of this clone is one. The rearrangement links TRBV9 to TRBJ1-1; D ambiguous. The germline V and J ends were trimmed by 0 bases and 5 bases, with 8 bases remaining between them. The CDR3 has 13 residues. Germline lookup yields CDR1 SGDLS and CDR2 YYNGEE. This chain's CDR3 is CASSVGVETEAFF. CDR3 coding DNA: TGTGCCAGCAGCGTAGGCGTGGAGACTGAAGCTTTCTTT.

This chain uses TRBV7-2 with TRBJ2-7, with 7 bases lining up with TRBD1. The V and J ends lost 4 bases and 0 bases, in that order; junction bases with no gene match: 6. The CDR3 is 15 residues long. In germline, CDR1 is SGHTA, CDR2 FQGNSA. Written as DNA, the CDR3 is TGTGCCAGCAGCTCCGAGGGGGCACACTCCTACGAGCAGTACTTC. Its translation: CASSSEGAHSYEQYF. The full variable domain, rest sourced from reference TRBV7-2 and TRBJ2-7, is GAGVSQSPSNKVTEKGKDVELRCDPISGHTALYWYRQSLGQGLEFLIYFQGNSAPDKSGLPSDRFSAERTGGSVSTLTIQRTQQEDSAVYLCASSSEGAHSYEQYFGPGTRLTVT.

The rearrangement joins TRBV24-1 to TRBJ2-4; D is undetermined. There are 15 residues in the CDR3. V was clipped by 3 bases and J by 3 bases, with 11 bases between them. The V gene's germline CDR1 is KGHDR and CDR2 SFDVKD. The CDR3: CATSDPRRGKNIQYF. The CDR3 nucleotides are TGTGCCACCAGTGATCCGAGACGCGGCAAAAACATTCAGTACTTC.

The V gene is TRBV4-3, the J gene TRBJ2-6; TRBD2 might be the D (5 bases). V dropped 0 bases and J dropped 0 bases, with 9 bases sitting between them. From germline, CDR1 is LGHNA and CDR2 YSLEER. The CDR3 is 17 residues long. CDR3: CASSQDLGSSGANVLTF. CDR3 nucleotide sequence: TGCGCCAGCAGCCAAGATCTGGGGAGCTCTGGGGCCAACGTCCTGACTTTC.